This passage covers 21 T cell receptor beta chains from one sample sequenced in a study of blood T cell repertoires in COVID-19. The assay was immunoSEQ multiplex PCR, and TCRdb's table has in-frame clones only and misses some. The sample consists of about 120,000 clones, 70% to 80% of them appearing once. The sample comprised peripheral blood. These receptors originate from a middle-aged man with acute or convalescent COVID-19.

The gene calls are TRBV7-9 and TRBJ1-4; TRBD1 matches 9 bases. The CDR3 spans 15 residues. Germline CDR1 SEHNR, CDR2 FQNEAQ (reference sequence). V was clipped by 1 base and J by 7 bases; unmatched bases: 4. CDR3 region: CASSLEQGAFEKLFF. The CDR3 bases are TGTGCCAGCAGCTTAGAACAGGGGGCGTTTGAAAAACTGTTTTTT.

This sequence joins TRBV19 and TRBJ2-3; the match to TRBD1 covers 9 bases. The V and J ends lost 6 bases and 5 bases, in that order; junction bases with no gene match: 9. Germline CDR1 LNHDA, CDR2 SQIVND (reference sequence). CDR3 length: 15 amino acids. CDR3 in amino acids: CASRGGTGNKDTQYF. CDR3 bases: TGTGCCAGTAGGGGAGGGACAGGGAATAAAGATACGCAGTATTTT.

The genes are TRBV9 and TRBJ2-7; 9 nucleotides match TRBD1. Germline V gene sequence: CDR1 SGDLS, CDR2 YYNGEE. The CDR3 length is 18 residues. Trimming cost V 0 bases and J 1 base; bases outside gene matches: 11. The CDR3 nucleotides read TGTGCCAGCAGCGTAGCCGCCGGGACAGGGATCGAATCCTACGAGCAGTACTTC. Its protein product is CASSVAAGTGIESYEQYF.

The chain joins TRBV5-8 to TRBJ1-6; D not resolved. The CDR3 contains 12 residues. V was clipped by 4 bases and J by 4 bases, with 3 bases between them. The V gene's germline CDR1 is SGHTS and CDR2 YDEGEE. CDR3 in DNA: TGTGCCAGCAGCCGGTATAATTCACCCCTCCACTTT. Translated: CASSRYNSPLHF.

The rearrangement links TRBV5-1 to TRBJ2-5; 15 bases line up with TRBD2. CDR3 length: 17 residues. V lost 5 bases, J lost 0 bases, and 5 bases stayed unmatched. CDR1 and CDR2 (germline): SGHRS, YFSETQ. This CDR3 reads CASRSGLAGGHQETQYF. Here the CDR3 DNA reads TGCGCCAGCAGGTCGGGACTAGCGGGAGGCCACCAAGAGACCCAGTACTTC.

This chain links TRBV5-1 with TRBJ1-1, with D unclear. The CDR3 spans 15 residues. V dropped 5 bases and J dropped 6 bases, with 20 bases sitting between them. Per the germline V gene, CDR1 is SGHRS and CDR2 is YFSETQ. For the CDR3, the DNA is TGCGCCAGCAGTCGAGGGAATCAAGGAAGCGCTGAAGCTTTCTTT. Translating it yields CASSRGNQGSAEAFF. Filled out from reference TRBV5-1 and TRBJ1-1, the complete variable domain reads KAGVTQTPRYLIKTRGQQVTLSCSPISGHRSVSWYQQTPGQGLQFLFEYFSETQRNKGNFPGRFSGRQFSNSRSEMNVSTLELGDSALYLCASSRGNQGSAEAFFGQGTRLTVV.

Here the CDR3 reads CASSPYAGSNYGYTF. The CDR3 DNA reads as TGTGCCAGCAGTCCCTACGCGGGTTCGAACTATGGCTACACCTTC. The V and J genes are TRBV27 and TRBJ1-2; D is undetermined. The germline V and J ends were trimmed by 5 bases and 2 bases, with 15 bases remaining between them. CDR1 is MNHEY and CDR2 is SMNVEV in the germline V gene (reference sequence). CDR3 length equals 15 residues.

The chain employs TRBV2 and TRBJ1-1; unclear D gene. V was pared by 2 bases and J by 5 bases, with 9 bases between. The germline gives CDR1 SNHLY, CDR2 FYNNEI. The CDR3 sequence is 13 residues long. CDR3 region: CASSELPGTEAFF. CDR3 in DNA: TGTGCCAGCAGTGAATTGCCGGGTACTGAAGCTTTCTTT.

This clone showed up just once. V gene TRBV13 combines with J gene TRBJ1-1, with D unclear. With 3 bases removed from V and 1 base from J, the gap between germline ends came to 9 bases. This CDR3 has 14 residues. Germline CDR1 PRHDT, CDR2 FYEKMQ (reference sequence). DNA of the CDR3: TGTGCCAGCAGCTTTAGCGGGAGGAACACTGAAGCTTTCTTT. This gives the protein CASSFSGRNTEAFF.

The chain employs TRBV12-5 and TRBJ2-7; a weak D match, TRBD1 (6 bases). V was pared by 5 bases and J by 1 base, with 9 bases between. This CDR3 has 13 residues. Germline V lookup: CDR1 LGHNT, CDR2 FRNRAP. The CDR3 sequence: CASGMGASYEQYF. DNA for the CDR3: TGTGCTAGTGGTATGGGGGCTTCCTACGAGCAGTACTTC.

This clone was detected only once. Other DNA variants within this sample encode the same CDR3. This chain links TRBV5-1 with TRBJ1-3; no firm D call. Per the germline V gene, CDR1 is SGHRS and CDR2 is YFSETQ. This CDR3 spans 14 amino acids. V was shortened by 0 bases and J by 4 bases, with 8 bases between the two germline ends. The CDR3 sequence is CASSLDGAGNTIYF. Written as DNA, the CDR3 is TGCGCCAGCAGCTTGGATGGAGCCGGAAACACCATATATTTT.

The genes are TRBV29-1 and TRBJ2-5, with a possible D match to TRBD2 (6 bases). V lost 4 bases and J lost 5, with 14 bases in between. Germline V gives CDR1 SQVTM, CDR2 ANQGSEA. The CDR3 runs to 13 residues. The CDR3 here is CSVGKSGFETQYF. CDR3 DNA sequence: TGCAGCGTTGGGAAGAGCGGGTTCGAGACCCAGTACTTC.

The chain couples TRBV28 to TRBJ1-4; 8 bases agree with TRBD1. This CDR3 contains 18 residues. J was trimmed by 0 bases and V by 8 bases; bases with no gene match: 14. CDR1 is MDHEN, CDR2 SYDVKM, per germline. CDR3 nucleotides: TGTGCCAGCTCCCGGACAGGGCGTTTGGATTCAACTAATGAAAAACTGTTTTTT. It encodes CASSRTGRLDSTNEKLFF.

The gene calls are TRBV19 and TRBJ1-2; D is possibly TRBD1 (6 bases). The length of the CDR3 is 14 residues. Trimming stripped 5 bases from V and 4 bases from J, with 14 bases between. Germline assignment: CDR1 LNHDA and CDR2 SQIVND (reference sequence). The DNA for the CDR3 is TGTGCCAGTAGTGTAAGCGGACAGACCTATGGCTACACCTTC. Amino acid sequence: CASSVSGQTYGYTF. Complete variable domain (other parts from reference TRBV19 and TRBJ1-2): DGGITQSPKYLFRKEGQNVTLSCEQNLNHDAMYWYRQDPGQGLRLIYYSQIVNDFQKGDIAEGYSVSREKKESFPLTVTSAQKNPTAFYLCASSVSGQTYGYTFGSGTRLTVV.

This clone has more than one count but fewer than ten. The J gene is TRBJ2-7, the V gene TRBV27; 7 nucleotides agree with TRBD1. V gave up 5 bases and J gave up 6 bases; unmatched junction bases: 10. The CDR3 is made up of 14 amino acids. Looked up from germline, CDR1 is MNHEY and CDR2 is SMNVEV (reference sequence). This chain's CDR3 is CASSLGTAGGEQYF. The CDR3 coding sequence is TGTGCCAGCAGTCTGGGGACAGCTGGGGGCGAGCAGTACTTC.

The gene calls are TRBV9 and TRBJ1-4; 8 bases line up with TRBD1. The length of the CDR3 is 15 residues. Per germline, CDR1 SGDLS and CDR2 YYNGEE. The V gene end was trimmed by 3 bases and the J gene end by 8 bases; junction bases not matched to a gene: 9. As DNA, the CDR3 is TGTGCCAGCAGCGCGAGGACAGGGACGGGGGAAAAACTGTTTTTT. It is translated as CASSARTGTGEKLFF. Full variable domain (remainder filled in from reference TRBV9 and TRBJ1-4): DSGVTQTPKHLITATGQRVTLRCSPRSGDLSVYWYQQSLDQGLQFLIQYYNGEERAKGNILERFSAQQFPDLHSELNLSSLELGDSALYFCASSARTGTGEKLFFGSGTQLSVL.

The chain employs TRBV18 and TRBJ2-1; 11 positions agree with TRBD2. CDR3 size: 16 residues. Germline CDR1 reads KGHSH; CDR2 reads LQKENI. Trimming cost V 6 bases and J 9 bases; bases outside gene matches: 13. The DNA for the CDR3 is TGTGCCAGCTCTCCTTCCCTTAGCGGGAGGGCCTCTGAGCAGTTCTTC. It yields the protein CASSPSLSGRASEQFF.

The rearrangement joins TRBV6-1 to TRBJ1-6; D perhaps matches TRBD1 (5 bases). From germline, CDR1 is MNHNS and CDR2 SASEGT. The CDR3 runs to 16 residues. Trimming cost V 1 base and J 7 bases, with 14 bases left between them. CDR3 amino acids: CASSEGRGGQNSPLHF. The CDR3 region has the DNA TGTGCCAGCAGTGAAGGAAGGGGAGGCCAAAATTCACCCCTCCACTTT.

This clone was picked up a small number of times. The V and J genes are TRBV3-1 (or the pseudogene TRBV3-2) and TRBJ1-5; TRBD1 aligns across 7 bases. CDR3 length: 14 amino acids. V trimming: 4 bases; J trimming: 7 bases; junction bases outside the gene matches: 7. The V gene's germline CDR1 is LGHDT and CDR2 YNNKEL (reference sequence). CDR3 amino acids: CASSRDRVKQPQHF. For the CDR3, the DNA is TGTGCCAGCAGCCGAGACAGGGTCAAACAGCCCCAGCATTTT.

The J gene is TRBJ2-3, the V gene TRBV5-6; D is unresolved. V lost 0 bases and J 4 bases, leaving 12 bases between the germline ends. The germline V gene has CDR1 SGHDT and CDR2 YYEEEE. This CDR3 is 15 amino acids long. CDR3 in amino acids: CASSLAPRSADTQYF. The CDR3 coding sequence is TGTGCCAGCAGCTTGGCTCCACGGTCCGCAGATACGCAGTATTTT. The full variable domain, its missing parts supplied by reference TRBV5-6 and TRBJ2-3, is DAGVTQSPTHLIKTRGQQVTLRCSPKSGHDTVSWYQQALGQGPQFIFQYYEEEERQRGNFPDRFSGHQFPNYSSELNVNALLLGDSALYLCASSLAPRSADTQYFGPGTRLTVL.

V usage is TRBV5-1 and J usage is TRBJ1-4; 9 bases are shared with TRBD1. Germline CDR1 SGHRS, CDR2 YFSETQ. This CDR3 contains 14 residues. J lost 10 bases, V lost 0 bases, and 4 bases had no gene match. In DNA, the CDR3 is TGCGCCAGCAGCTTGGGACAGGGGGTCGGAAAACTGTTTTTT. Its translation: CASSLGQGVGKLFF.